This T cell receptor (beta chain) was found in a study of OX40 agonist ivuxolimab in advanced cancers. Study-wide context: The patients received agonistic anti-OX40 (CD134) antibody ivuxolimab. Study conclusions and caveats: At doses 0.1 to 3.0 mg/kg, CD4+ and CD8+ clones expanded.

Trimming took 4 bases from V and 0 from J; bases not matched to a gene: 9. The CDR3 is 16 residues long. Germline assignment: CDR1 SQVTM and CDR2 ANQGSEA. Sequencing used immunoSEQ multiplex PCR; TCRdb keeps in-frame clones, though not all of them. This table holds 99,000 or so clones, approximately 94% found once. On this clone itself: What it recognizes is unknown.

The specimen comprised CD4+ or CD8+ T cells sorted from blood, sampled in a trial of the OX40 agonist ivuxolimab. The J gene is TRBJ2-7, the V gene TRBV29-1, with TRBD1 identical over 10 bases. This TCR was recovered from an adult with an advanced solid tumor such as melanoma, head and neck, liver or kidney cancer. The DNA for the CDR3 is TGCAGCGTTGGTAAGGGACAGGGGCTCCTCTCCTACGAGCAGTACTTC. Protein sequence: CSVGKGQGLLSYEQYF.